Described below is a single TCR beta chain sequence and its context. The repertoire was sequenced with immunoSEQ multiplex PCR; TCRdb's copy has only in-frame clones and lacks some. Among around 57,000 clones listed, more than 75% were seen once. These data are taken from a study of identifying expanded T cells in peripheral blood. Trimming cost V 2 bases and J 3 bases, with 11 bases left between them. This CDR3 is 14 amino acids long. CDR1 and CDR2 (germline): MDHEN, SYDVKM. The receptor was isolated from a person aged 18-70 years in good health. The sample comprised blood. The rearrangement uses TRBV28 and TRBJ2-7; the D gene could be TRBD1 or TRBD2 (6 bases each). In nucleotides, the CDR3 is TGTGCCAGCAGTTTAGAGGGGGAGGTCTACGAGCAGTACTTC. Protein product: CASSLEGEVYEQYF. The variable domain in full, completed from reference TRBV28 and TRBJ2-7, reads DVKVTQSSRYLVKRTGEKVFLECVQDMDHENMFWYRQDPGLGLRLIYFSYDVKMKEKGDIPEGYSVSREKKERFSLILESASTNQTSMYLCASSLEGEVYEQYFGPGTRLTVT.